This TCR beta chain was captured in a study of blood T cell repertoires in COVID-19. Study details: The United States, Italy and Spain were the sources of the acute and convalescent COVID-19 samples. T cells, B-cell-depleted T cells, or PBMCs supplied cDNA or gDNA.

Germline CDR1 PRHDT, CDR2 FYEKMQ (reference sequence). V was clipped by 1 base and J by 2 bases; unmatched bases: 4. There are 16 residues in the CDR3. In the original analysis: Amplification of reference gene primers provided the estimated nucleated cell counts. Profiling relied on immunoSEQ multiplex PCR, and the TCRdb table lists in-frame clones only, not all of them. For V, J and clone size, that table is used; D and trimming come from the DNA. There are 100,000 to 150,000 clones in the sample; approximately 81% occur only once, and approximately 3.9% lies in the top ten. This clone was detected a few times.

Sequencing was performed on peripheral blood. The TCR comes from a woman between 50 and 59 years old with acute or convalescent COVID-19. The rearrangement uses TRBV13 and TRBJ2-3; TRBD2 matches at 9 bases. The CDR3 here is CASSLALAGYTDTQYF. As DNA, the CDR3 is TGTGCCAGCAGCTTAGCTCTAGCGGGATACACAGATACGCAGTATTTT.